The entry that follows covers one T cell receptor beta chain sequence. The antigen remains undetermined. Germline CDR1 is SGHNT and CDR2 is YYREEE (reference sequence). Unmatched junction bases numbered 9, after V lost 4 bases and J lost 2 bases. This CDR3 contains 16 residues. 5'RACE primed from the constant segment yielded TCR alpha and TCR beta cDNA libraries bearing sample barcodes and UMIs. MiXCR was run by TCRdb on the 5' RACE reads, yielding one entry per CDR3 protein. The sample holds more than 250,000 distinct CDR3 sequences; about a sixth are singletons and the top ten take 20% to 25%. The sample is drawn from a study of T-cell memory formation after mild COVID-19. Whole-study findings and limits: Cross-reactive memory seemingly joined, as some responding clones were found in pre-infection memory.

The receptor's source is a man aged 18-30 years who had mild COVID-19 (a few samples of this study predate the infection). Cell type and time point are not known. This chain uses TRBV5-4 with TRBJ2-1; the match to TRBD2 covers 7 bases. Sequencing was done on a sample of PBMCs or a T cell subset sorted from them (not recorded which). The CDR3 protein is CASSRQAGLAYNEQFF. In DNA, the CDR3 is TGTGCCAGCAGCCGCCAAGCCGGACTAGCCTACAATGAGCAGTTCTTC.